This T cell receptor (beta chain) was captured by sequencing in a study of T cells in Graves' hyperthyroidism and ophthalmopathy. Study summary: Peripheral blood sampling occurred at initial diagnosis, before any treatment.

RNA transcripts served as the template for amplifying TCR beta CDR3 regions. RT-PCR in the first round (using the HTBI primer set) targeted the TCR CDR3. TCRdb independently ran MiXCR on the multiplex PCR reads; one entry per CDR3 protein. The table lists fewer than 600,000 distinct CDR3 sequences, about 15% of them singletons. Clinical symptoms, serum thyroxine and TRAb, thyroid ultrasound and orbital computed tomography were used for the diagnoses. V shed 1 base and J shed 6 bases, with 16 bases lying between them. Germline V lookup: CDR1 SEHNR, CDR2 FQNEAQ (reference sequence). CDR3 length equals 16 residues.

The clonotype originates from a woman in her thirties or forties with Graves' hyperthyroidism. Sequencing was carried out using blood. The rearrangement links TRBV7-9 to TRBJ2-1; TRBD2 might be the D (5 bases). The CDR3 region is CASSLDPGSPSNEQFF. The CDR3 DNA sequence: TGTGCCAGCAGCTTAGACCCGGGGTCCCCTAGCAATGAGCAGTTCTTC.